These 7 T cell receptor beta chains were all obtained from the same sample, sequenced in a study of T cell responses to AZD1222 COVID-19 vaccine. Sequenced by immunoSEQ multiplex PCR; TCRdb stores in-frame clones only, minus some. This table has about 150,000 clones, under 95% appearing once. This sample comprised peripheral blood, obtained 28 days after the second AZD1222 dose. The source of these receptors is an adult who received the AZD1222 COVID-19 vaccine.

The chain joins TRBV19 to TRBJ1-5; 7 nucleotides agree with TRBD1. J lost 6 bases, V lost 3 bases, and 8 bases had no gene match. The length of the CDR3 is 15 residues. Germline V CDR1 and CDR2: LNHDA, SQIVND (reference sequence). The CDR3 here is CASSMGRGYPQPQHF. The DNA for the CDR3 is TGTGCCAGTAGTATGGGCAGGGGGTACCCTCAGCCCCAGCATTTT.

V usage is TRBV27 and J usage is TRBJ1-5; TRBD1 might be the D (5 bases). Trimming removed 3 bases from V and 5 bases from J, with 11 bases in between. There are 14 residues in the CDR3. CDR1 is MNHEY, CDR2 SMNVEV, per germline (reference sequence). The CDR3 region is CASSFQGVDQPQHF. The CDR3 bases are TGTGCCAGCAGTTTTCAGGGTGTGGATCAGCCCCAGCATTTT.

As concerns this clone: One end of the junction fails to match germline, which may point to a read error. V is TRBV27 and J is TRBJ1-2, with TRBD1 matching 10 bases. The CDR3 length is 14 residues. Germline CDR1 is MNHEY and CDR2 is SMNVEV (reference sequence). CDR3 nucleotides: TGTGCCAGCAGTTACTCTTCCGGGACAGGGGAAGTCGCCTTC. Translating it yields CASSYSSGTGEVAF.

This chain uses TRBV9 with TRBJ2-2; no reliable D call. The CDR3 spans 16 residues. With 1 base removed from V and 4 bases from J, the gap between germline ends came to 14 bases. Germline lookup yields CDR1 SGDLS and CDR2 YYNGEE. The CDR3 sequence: CASSVSEGSSTGELFF. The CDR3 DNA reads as TGTGCCAGCAGCGTATCAGAAGGGTCGTCCACCGGGGAGCTGTTTTTT. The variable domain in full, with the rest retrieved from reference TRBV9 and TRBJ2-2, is DSGVTQTPKHLITATGQRVTLRCSPRSGDLSVYWYQQSLDQGLQFLIQYYNGEERAKGNILERFSAQQFPDLHSELNLSSLELGDSALYFCASSVSEGSSTGELFFGEGSRLTVL.

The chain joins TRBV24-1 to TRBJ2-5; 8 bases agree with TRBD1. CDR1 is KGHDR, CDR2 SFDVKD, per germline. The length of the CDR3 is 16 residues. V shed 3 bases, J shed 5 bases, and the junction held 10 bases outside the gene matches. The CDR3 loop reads CATSDPTDRVGETQYF. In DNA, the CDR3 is TGTGCCACCAGTGATCCAACGGACAGGGTAGGGGAGACCCAGTACTTC.

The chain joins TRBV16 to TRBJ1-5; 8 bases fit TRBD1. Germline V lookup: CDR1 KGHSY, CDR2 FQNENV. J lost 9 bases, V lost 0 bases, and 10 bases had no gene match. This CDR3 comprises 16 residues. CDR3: CASSQSGGQGKRPQHF. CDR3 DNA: TGTGCCAGCAGCCAATCCGGTGGACAGGGAAAGAGGCCCCAGCATTTT.

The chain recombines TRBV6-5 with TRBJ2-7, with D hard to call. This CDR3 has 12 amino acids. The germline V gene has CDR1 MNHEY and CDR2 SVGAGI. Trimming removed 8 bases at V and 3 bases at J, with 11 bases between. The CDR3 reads CASRRGVYEQYF. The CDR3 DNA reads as TGTGCCAGCCGTCGTGGTGTCTACGAGCAGTACTTC.